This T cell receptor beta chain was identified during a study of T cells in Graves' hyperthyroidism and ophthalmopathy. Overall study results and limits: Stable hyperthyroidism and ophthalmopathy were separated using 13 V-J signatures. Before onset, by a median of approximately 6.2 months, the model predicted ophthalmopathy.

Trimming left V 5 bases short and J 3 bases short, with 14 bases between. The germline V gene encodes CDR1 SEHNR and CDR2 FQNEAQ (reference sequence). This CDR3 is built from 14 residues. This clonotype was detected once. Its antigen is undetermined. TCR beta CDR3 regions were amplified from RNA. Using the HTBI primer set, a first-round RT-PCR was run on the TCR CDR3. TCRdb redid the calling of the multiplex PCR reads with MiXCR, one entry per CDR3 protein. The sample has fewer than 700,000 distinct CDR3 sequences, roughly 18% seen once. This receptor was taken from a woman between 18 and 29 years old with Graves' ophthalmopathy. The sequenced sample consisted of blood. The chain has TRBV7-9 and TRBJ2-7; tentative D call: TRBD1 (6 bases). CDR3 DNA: TGTGCCAGCAGCCAAACCCAGGGGTTCTACGAGCAGTACTTC. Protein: CASSQTQGFYEQYF.